The present T cell receptor beta chain was sequenced within a study of CD8+ T cells in alopecia areata. Study summary: Tofacitinib exposure lasted 6 to 18 months, followed by 6 months off drug. The study's findings and limits: Unlike in mice, where it was clearer, TCR sharing across patients was less clear, possibly HLA-related.

With respect to this clone: Its antigen is currently unknown.

Researchers took lesional scalp punch biopsies and peripheral blood from people who were alopecia areata patients. Using a FACSAria, the CD4+ and CD8+ T cells were sorted from the PBMCs. RNA, once extracted, was reverse transcribed into cDNA for use as the sequencing template. Produced via immunoSEQ multiplex PCR; TCRdb's table is partial and in-frame only. The table has some 170,000 clones, just over 65% seen once. The CDR3 covers 15 residues. The germline V gene encodes CDR1 MGHRA and CDR2 YSYEKL. V was trimmed by 0 bases and J by 3 bases, leaving 12 bases between them. The chain uses TRBV4-1 and TRBJ2-7; the D is unclear. The material was CD8+ T cells sorted from blood, obtained at week 0. The receptor's source is a human donor with alopecia areata. The CDR3 loop is CASSQDFPGGYEQYF. CDR3 in DNA: TGCGCCAGCAGCCAAGATTTCCCAGGCGGCTACGAGCAGTACTTC.